This T cell receptor (beta chain) was observed in a study of CD8+CD57+ T cells in acquired aplastic anemia. Study details: Sorted CD4+ plus CD8+ cells gave DNA averaging approximately 2.9 ug.

Genomic DNA acted as the template from which TCR beta VDJ combination and CDR3 sequence profiling were carried out. TCRdb reprocessed the reads with MiXCR, giving one entry per CDR3 protein. The sample lists about 170,000 distinct CDR3 sequences, approximately 43% occurring once. The CDR3 runs 15 residues. Trimming cost V 9 bases and J 5 bases; bases outside gene matches: 13. Germline CDR1 and CDR2: SGHTA and FQGTGA. The chain has TRBV7-3 and TRBJ2-5; 9 bases agree with TRBD1. The clonotype was recovered from a human donor in good health. Sample: sorted CD4+, CD8+, or CD8+CD57+ T cells (not recorded which) from PBMCs. The CDR3 protein is CASSSPGTGMETQYF. The CDR3 nucleotides read TGTGCCAGTAGTTCCCCCGGGACAGGGATGGAGACCCAGTACTTC.